This T cell receptor beta chain was obtained from a study of cytomegalovirus exposure and HLA in healthy donors (TCRdb year 2017). Regarding the complete study: An earlier analysis of 587 of the donors reported approximately 260 Gb of sequence data and 117 million unique TCR beta sequences obtained from approximately 180 million T cells. About 320 gigabases of sequencing data and tens of millions of unique TCR sequences were included in an early release covering around 650 HLA-typed donors. Of the approximately 400 genotyped donors, about 80% fell in the genetic ancestry cluster associated with self-reported Caucasian donors. The study aimed to test whether cataloging public T cell receptors could reveal signatures of past pathogen exposure. The T cell repertoires of some 670 subjects were profiled by immunosequencing and related to cytomegalovirus serostatus. Along with the roughly 700-subject first cohort, a separate validation cohort of over a hundred different subjects was used. High-throughput TCR immunosequencing, statistical association of individual TCRs with disease status, and machine learning were combined to predict cytomegalovirus infection status. To study patterns of TCR occurrence, a later analysis re-analyzed previously published TCR beta repertoires from under 750 donors and added high-resolution HLA genotyping. Rather than drawing on any new phenotypic data, the later analysis identified candidate immune exposures from TCR beta sequences and the way those sequences occurred across donors. In an earlier analysis of a few hundred of the donors, high-throughput TCR beta sequencing was used to judge whether each TCR beta V gene segment behaved as functional or pseudogenic. Donor age, sex, ethnicity and CMV serostatus were compiled together with the repertoire data. Genome-wide SNP genotypes for about 60% of the roughly 670 donors were used in a later genetic analysis, which treated that subset as a discovery cohort. Every repertoire in the discovery cohort had been generated on one and the same sequencing platform. Both class I and class II loci were covered by HLA typing, at four-digit resolution. The number of donors typed differed by locus, with roughly 629-640 for A, B, C, DRB1 and DQB1, more than 500 for DQA1, approximately 570 for DPA1, and 450 to 480 for DPB1. Because of strong linkage in the cohort, five DR-DQ haplotypes were treated as single units for association and clustering. On average, over 200,000 unique TCR beta nucleotide sequences were sequenced per donor among some 430 genotyped donors of the cohort, with roughly 18% of those sequences being non-productive. On the study overall, not on this receptor specifically: Some IMGT-functional V segments, including TRBV6-2 and TRBV6-3, could not be told apart with the 87-base-pair reads, so those segments were excluded. Immune exposure information for the cohort was limited to CMV serostatus. Most TCR sequences were seen in very few donors, while some public TCRs were found in many individuals. The authors suggested that the approach could potentially be generalized to other disease states and immunological phenotypes. Compared with the approximately 720-donor mean, donors in an Asian-associated ancestry cluster had fewer N-insertions in productive TCRs, according to a later genetic analysis. Linkage disequilibrium might explain the correlated functional status among segregating V segments, but an unknown experimental factor could not be excluded. At a false discovery rate of 0.05, a later analysis linked roughly 17,000 TCR beta sequences to specific HLA alleles. A total of fewer than 200 TCR beta chains were listed by the study as associated with cytomegalovirus. An earlier analysis of approximately 570 of the donors showed that most TCR beta V segments appeared in productive rearrangements either about 90% or about 30% of the time, which broadly matched IMGT annotations. Because some donors lacked HLA typing at each locus, the association tests relied only on the typed subset. Because counts were too low, more than 15 rarely observed V segments, including chromosome 9 orphons, were excluded from the earlier analysis of 587 of the donors. Cytomegalovirus status was reported to be diagnosed by the classifier with high specificity and sensitivity in both the original and validation cohorts. V-gene and J-gene trimming of TCR beta chains was associated with a missense DCLRE1C variant in a later genetic analysis, and the association was replicated in an independent cohort. According to a later analysis, TCR association rates differed among HLA loci, with DRB1 alleles showing the most associated TCRs and HLA-C alleles showing the fewest. A further reported finding was that TCR beta sequences accurately predicted the HLA-A and HLA-B alleles for most subjects in the first cohort. A later analysis reported that several top co-occurrence clusters appeared linked to parvovirus B19, influenza, CMV and Epstein-Barr virus. In vitro tests confirmed that a few of the cytomegalovirus-associated TCR beta chains recognize cytomegalovirus antigens. The presence/absence analyses assumed that sequencing depth was roughly uniform across donors, and that assumption may not be true. When HLA alleles, especially DR and DQ, strongly co-occurred, attributing TCR associations to individual alleles was difficult. In this cohort, only TCR beta chains were sequenced, and detectable features were limited by the absence of alpha or paired-chain data. A cluster of highly shared sequence variants was judged likely to be a technical artifact of the sequencing pipeline. Most CMV-associated TCR beta chains appeared to be HLA-restricted in a later analysis, and the HLA associations seemed to be driven largely by CMV exposure. A later analysis found that HLA-associated TCR beta chains were more clonally expanded and had lower generation probabilities than equally common non-associated chains.

To note about this clone: It has no known antigen specificity. Per-base quality was not reported, and no clone a single base away is much larger than it.

Relative to germline, V is missing 4 bases and J is missing 6 bases, with 8 bases of the junction outside any gene match. The germline V gene encodes CDR1 SGHTA and CDR2 FQGNSA. Including cysteine and phenylalanine, the CDR3 has 15 amino acids. The only DNA kept is the CDR3, 45 bases in frame from the first base. Libraries came from the immunoSEQ multiplex PCR assay. For the multiplex PCR, a mixture combining 60 forward primers for TCR Vbeta segments and 13 reverse primers for TCR Jbeta segments was used. Amplification of the CDR3 region of rearranged TCR beta genes was performed with a multiplex PCR assay on genomic DNA. The Illumina HiSeq System was used to sequence the amplified TCR beta libraries as 87-base-pair reads. From the authors' description of their analysis: A later analysis counted about 80 million unique TCR beta chains across the 550 to 700 repertoires, and some 11 million of these chains were shared by at least two donors. Raw reads were error-corrected and collapsed into unique sequences by a nearest-neighbor algorithm in which closely related sequences were merged to remove PCR and sequencing errors. CDR3 sequences were aligned to IMGT reference sequences to assign V, D and J gene segments. Each retained sequence needed at least a six-nucleotide match to both a V gene segment and a J gene segment. Rearrangements were classified as productive when the CDR3 lacked stop codons and remained in frame with V and J, and all other rearrangements were classified as non-productive. CDR3 was defined according to IMGT convention as the region running from the second conserved V-encoded cysteine to the conserved J-encoded phenylalanine. The earlier analysis of some 580 of the donors excluded any sequence lacking an unambiguous match to a single V gene segment. An earlier analysis of 587 of the donors classified V segments as functional when productive rearrangements were above 56.7% and as segregating when the standard deviation between donors was above 5%. A statistical classification framework was built to diagnose cytomegalovirus status from the catalog of TCR beta chain sequences. In a later analysis, V and J genes were assigned by comparing TCR nucleotide sequences against IMGT/GENE-DB human TR gene sequences. Using the TCRdist pipeline, a later analysis assigned CDR3 sequences along with most-parsimonious VDJ recombination scenarios. A later analysis defined each TCR beta chain by its CDR3 amino acid sequence plus V-gene family, and excluded reads lacking a unique V-gene family. A later analysis removed several hundred highly shared, low-generation-probability nucleotide sequences to deal with suspected cross-contamination and a sequencing artifact. For each public chain, a later analysis derived a clonal expansion index from normalized ranks of inferred template counts within each repertoire. In a later analysis, generation probabilities were computed using a VDJ recombination model fitted to out-of-frame rearrangements, and the results were checked against IGoR. In a later analysis, hypergeometric tests were used to score TCR-TCR, TCR-HLA and TCR-CMV co-occurrence, with a repertoire-size bias correction applied to TCR pairs. To estimate false discovery rates, a later analysis permuted the HLA or CMV assignments 20 times. In a later analysis, co-occurring TCRs were grouped with DBSCAN, and TCRdist sequence similarity was added when clustering was performed within HLA-allele-positive subsets. Repertoires with fewer than 30,000 or more than 120,000 public chains, plus five repertoires with anomalous nucleotide sharing, were excluded from co-occurrence clustering. Entries here come from immuneACCESS through TCRdb and include only in-frame sequences with V and J called. Some clones fail to appear in such tables; in the studies checked, an unresolved V gene covers under half of the shortfall, and the cause of the remainder is unknown. V, J and clone size are those of that table, while D and trimming were read from the DNA. In this sample the table shows about 140,000 clones, approximately 82% of which occur a single time. The ten largest account for around 1.9% of the sample.

The cohort comprised some 680 healthy bone marrow donors. Cohort members were all nominally healthy when sampled, although unrecorded immune exposures were likely present. The donor was CMV seronegative and belonged to the group of 320 or so seronegative cohort members. A peripheral blood sample was collected from each donor, and TCR beta sequencing was performed on peripheral blood mononuclear cells. Genomic DNA was extracted from the blood cell samples with the Qiagen DNeasy Blood Extraction Kit. The rearranged segments are TRBV7-2 and TRBJ2-1, and 8 junction bases match TRBD1. Sample: PBMCs. The receptor was isolated from a woman between 40 and 50 years old in good health and CMV-seronegative. The encoded CDR3 is CASSYDGQGGNEQFF. The DNA is TGTGCCAGCAGCTACGATGGACAGGGTGGCAATGAGCAGTTCTTC.